The present TCR beta chain was sequenced within a study of blood T cells in healthy people across ages. This clonotype showed up just once. What it binds is unknown. PCR was performed a second time for about 6 to 12 cycles using a sample-barcoded 5' primer and a J-beta primer mix. MiXCR, run by TCRdb on the 5' RACE reads, gives a single entry per CDR3 protein. This sample has roughly 1,500,000 distinct CDR3 sequences, with about 35% found just once. CDR1 WNHNN and CDR2 SYGVQD come from the germline V gene (reference sequence). Trimming shortened V by 1 base and J by 4 bases, and 9 bases separated the two germline ends. The CDR3 loop spans 14 amino acids. Study-level points and caveats: The study found more naive CD4+ cells and higher diversity in long-lived than aged donors.

Whenever a sample was processed, at least 7 million PBMCs were isolated. This TCR was recovered from a woman aged 25 to 39 in good health. Input material: blood. V is TRBV10-1 and J is TRBJ2-3; no firm D call. CDR3 in amino acids: CASSEWSPADTQYF. The CDR3 DNA reads as TGCGCCAGCAGTGAGTGGTCTCCTGCAGATACGCAGTATTTT.